One sample yielded the 21 T cell receptor beta chains listed below, sequenced in a study of CD8+CD57+ T cells in acquired aplastic anemia. Genomic DNA served as template for TCR beta VDJ and CDR3 profiling. From the reads, TCRdb called clonotypes with MiXCR, one entry per CDR3 protein. The sample contains around 170,000 distinct CDR3 sequences, about 60% of which appear only once. The sample consisted of sorted CD4+, CD8+, or CD8+CD57+ T cells (not recorded which) from PBMCs. Source of these receptors: a human donor in good health.

The chain employs TRBV12-3 or TRBV12-4 and TRBJ1-1, with TRBD1 matching over 7 bases. The CDR3 runs to 13 residues. J gave up 7 bases and V 6 bases, and 8 bases lay outside the gene matches. The CDR3 DNA is TGTGCCAGCAGGGGGGGACAGAGGATTGAAGCTTTCTTT. Translating it yields CASRGGQRIEAFF.

This clonotype came up a few times. V and J are TRBV10-3 and TRBJ2-5, with a tentative D call TRBD2 (5 bases). Germline CDR1 and CDR2: ENHRY and SYGVKD. There are 14 residues in the CDR3. Trimming took off 5 bases at V and 2 bases at J, with 12 bases between the two ends. CDR3 region: CAISPPGKQETQYF. The CDR3 coding sequence is TGTGCCATCAGTCCGCCCGGGAAGCAAGAGACCCAGTACTTC.

This clonotype was found many times. This sequence joins TRBV20-1 and TRBJ2-7; 9 positions match TRBD1. CDR1 is DFQATT, CDR2 SNEGSKA, per germline (reference sequence). This CDR3 is built from 12 residues. V was clipped by 6 bases and J by 6 bases; unmatched bases: 6. In DNA form, the CDR3 reads TGCAGTGCAGTACAGGGGGCTGGCGAGCAGTACTTC. Residues: CSAVQGAGEQYF.

Only a few counts were recorded for this clonotype. This CDR3 reads CATSSEREYEQYF. For the CDR3, the DNA is TGTGCCACCAGCTCTGAGCGGGAATACGAGCAGTACTTC. The V and J genes are TRBV15 and TRBJ2-7; 7 bases agree with TRBD2. CDR1 and CDR2 (germline): LNHNV, YYDKDF (reference sequence). The CDR3 sequence is 13 residues long. The V gene end was trimmed by 5 bases and the J gene end by 4 bases; junction bases not matched to a gene: 5.

CDR3 DNA sequence: TGTGCCAGCAGCTTCGGAGACTGGGAGACCCAGTACTTC. Translation gives CASSFGDWETQYF. This rearrangement joins TRBV7-8 to TRBJ2-5; no clear D. The CDR3 length is 13 residues. Germline CDR1 is SGHVS and CDR2 is FQNEAQ. Trimming pared 3 bases from V and 5 bases from J, leaving 10 bases between. Together with reference TRBV7-8 and TRBJ2-5, the CDR3 gives the full variable domain: GAGVSQSPRYKVAKRGQDVALRCDPISGHVSLFWYQQALGQGPEFLTYFQNEAQLDKSGLPSDRFFAERPEGSVSTLKIQRTQQEDSAVYLCASSFGDWETQYFGPGTRLLVL.

This chain links TRBV11-1 with TRBJ2-7; TRBD1 matches 8 bases. The germline gives CDR1 SGHAT, CDR2 FQDESV (reference sequence). J was trimmed by 2 bases and V by 4 bases; bases with no gene match: 16. The CDR3 totals 18 residues. The CDR3 region has the DNA TGTGCCAGCAGCTATGACGGATGGGGGCAGGGGGCTACCTACGAGCAGTACTTC. Translation gives CASSYDGWGQGATYEQYF.

The chain recombines TRBV7-6 with TRBJ2-5, with 8 bases fitting TRBD2. The CDR3 has 17 amino acids. The J segment lost 5 bases and the V segment lost 5 bases, leaving 16 bases of the junction unmatched. In germline, CDR1 is SGHVS, CDR2 FNYEAQ. CDR3 bases: TGTGCCAGCAGCCATCAAGCGGGAGATCCCCGGAGGGAGACCCAGTACTTC. This gives the protein CASSHQAGDPRRETQYF.

The chain joins TRBV7-2 to TRBJ1-2, with a weak D call TRBD1 (5 bases). V shed 1 base and J shed 4 bases, with 16 bases lying between them. There are 16 residues in the CDR3. Per the germline V gene, CDR1 is SGHTA and CDR2 is FQGNSA. Here the CDR3 DNA reads TGTGCCAGCAGCTTAGTTCGTCAGGGCCACACCTATGGCTACACCTTC. Encoded protein: CASSLVRQGHTYGYTF.

This clonotype was observed many times. This chain connects TRBV25-1 to TRBJ2-7; D uncertain. Germline-derived CDR1 and CDR2 are MGHDK and SYGVNS. This CDR3 spans 14 amino acids. Trimming shortened V by 1 base and J by 0 bases, and 7 bases separated the two germline ends. CDR3 coding DNA: TGTGCCAGCAGTGAATTGGCAGACTCCTACGAGCAGTACTTC. Protein: CASSELADSYEQYF.

This clonotype was picked up a small number of times. The CDR3 nucleotides read TGTGCCAGCAGCCGTTACGGGGGGAACACTGAAGCTTTCTTT. Protein product: CASSRYGGNTEAFF. The chain joins TRBV7-9 to TRBJ1-1, with D tentatively TRBD1 (5 bases). The CDR3 sequence is 14 residues long. V was clipped by 5 bases and J by 1 base, with 11 bases between them. Per germline, CDR1 SEHNR and CDR2 FQNEAQ (reference sequence).

The V call is TRBV6-5, the J call TRBJ2-7, with D possibly matching TRBD2 (6 bases). CDR3 length: 11 residues. The germline gives CDR1 MNHEY, CDR2 SVGAGI. The V end lost 7 bases, the J end lost 7 bases, and 11 bases lay between the germline ends. The CDR3 loop is CASKAGGEQYF. Written as DNA, the CDR3 is TGTGCCAGCAAGGCCGGGGGTGAGCAGTACTTC.

This clonotype was detected ten times or more. This rearrangement joins TRBV12-3 or TRBV12-4 to TRBJ2-6; the match to TRBD2 covers 9 bases. The CDR3 is made up of 14 amino acids. Unmatched junction bases numbered 4, after V lost 10 bases and J lost 3 bases. The CDR3 loop reads CATAGGLGANVLTF. CDR3 sequence (DNA): TGTGCCACCGCGGGGGGGCTTGGGGCCAACGTCCTGACTTTC.

The rearrangement uses TRBV10-3 and TRBJ1-1, with 8 bases matching TRBD1. Germline V gene data show CDR1 as ENHRY and CDR2 as SYGVKD. The trim removed 7 bases at V and 6 bases at J, leaving 7 bases unmatched. The length of the CDR3 is 13 residues. The CDR3 sequence: CAIKGTGGPEAFF. In DNA form, the CDR3 reads TGTGCCATCAAAGGGACAGGTGGGCCTGAAGCTTTCTTT.

In its sample, this clonotype was seen once. The chain employs TRBV25-1 and TRBJ2-7; TRBD1 matches at 7 bases. V gave up 6 bases and J gave up 3 bases; unmatched junction bases: 11. The CDR3 spans 15 residues. Germline CDR1 MGHDK, CDR2 SYGVNS. The CDR3 sequence: CASSLGQDLFYEQYF. The CDR3 DNA is TGTGCCAGCAGCCTTGGACAGGATCTCTTCTACGAGCAGTACTTC.

In the case of this clonotype: A read error may produce the germline difference seen at one junction end. The chain employs TRBV9 and TRBJ1-5; D remains unclear. CDR3 length: 15 amino acids. Germline assignment: CDR1 SGDLS and CDR2 YYNGEE. CDR3 nucleotides: TGTGCCAGCAGCGTAGCCCTCAGTTTCAATCATCCCCAGCATTTT. It yields the protein CASSVALSFNHPQHF.

CDR3 residues: CATSRDSGGAREQYF. In DNA form, the CDR3 reads TGTGCCACCAGCAGAGACAGCGGGGGGGCGCGTGAGCAGTACTTC. The chain is built from TRBV15 and TRBJ2-7; 10 bases match TRBD2. CDR3 size: 15 residues. Germline assignment: CDR1 LNHNV and CDR2 YYDKDF (reference sequence). Germline trimming cut 0 bases from V and 7 bases from J; bases unmatched to any gene: 6. The whole variable domain, remainder taken from reference TRBV15 and TRBJ2-7, is DAMVIQNPRYQVTQFGKPVTLSCSQTLNHNVMYWYQQKSSQAPKLLFHYYDKDFNNEADTPDNFQSRRPNTSFCFLDIRSPGLGDTAMYLCATSRDSGGAREQYFGPGTRLTVT.

This clonotype was counted at least ten times. The V and J genes are TRBV14 and TRBJ2-7; 11 nucleotides match TRBD2. The V gene end was trimmed by 3 bases and the J gene end by 3 bases; junction bases not matched to a gene: 7. The CDR3 is 16 amino acids. CDR1 and CDR2 from the germline V gene are SGHDN and FVKESK. The CDR3 is CASSHGTSGINYEQYF. CDR3 bases: TGTGCCAGCAGCCACGGGACTAGCGGTATTAACTACGAGCAGTACTTC.

This clonotype was counted at least ten times. V usage is TRBV7-9 and J usage is TRBJ2-4; TRBD2 aligns across 8 bases. The ends lost 5 bases at V and 0 bases at J; junction bases unmatched: 6. Per the germline V gene, CDR1 is SEHNR and CDR2 is FQNEAQ (reference sequence). CDR3 length equals 16 residues. The CDR3 DNA follows: TGTGCCAGCAGCCCTACTAGCGGACTAGCCAAAAACATTCAGTACTTC. Amino acid sequence: CASSPTSGLAKNIQYF.

This clonotype was detected many times. Germline and junction disagree at one end, which may indicate a read error. The chain carries TRBV27 and TRBJ1-1; tentative D call: TRBD1 (5 bases). The germline gives CDR1 MNHEY, CDR2 SMNVEV (reference sequence). This CDR3 spans 11 amino acids. CDR3 bases: TGTGCCAGCAGACACGGGACTGAGGCTTTCTTT. Translation gives CASRHGTEAFF.

The chain carries TRBV2 and TRBJ2-1, with D possibly being TRBD2 (5 bases). Germline values: CDR1 SNHLY, CDR2 FYNNEI. The V end was cut by 3 bases, the J end by 1 base, with 10 bases between. This CDR3 spans 15 amino acids. The chain's CDR3 is CASSDSRGSYNEQFF. CDR3 DNA sequence: TGTGCCAGCAGTGATAGCCGGGGATCCTACAATGAGCAGTTCTTC.

This clonotype occurred many times. The chain links TRBV29-1 to TRBJ1-2; D is uncertain. Germline CDR1 is SQVTM and CDR2 is ANQGSEA. The CDR3 consists of 13 residues. Trimming cost V 5 bases and J 3 bases, with 13 bases left between them. The CDR3 loop reads CSVRPSYDYGYTF. The CDR3 nucleotides are TGCAGCGTTCGCCCCAGTTACGACTATGGCTACACCTTC.